This entry concerns a single TCR beta chain. Source study methods: Amplifying reference gene primers gave estimates of nucleated cell counts. Profiling relied on immunoSEQ multiplex PCR, and the TCRdb table lists in-frame clones only, not all of them. From that table come the V and J calls and clone size; the DNA was used to work out D and trimming. The profile shows over 250,000 clones, roughly 80% of them singletons. These data are taken from a study of blood T cell repertoires in COVID-19. Study summary: The cDNA or gDNA used as material had been derived from T cells, B-cell-depleted T cells, or PBMCs.

V dropped 4 bases and J dropped 1 base, with 10 bases sitting between them. The CDR3 has 14 residues. The V gene's germline CDR1 is MNHEY and CDR2 SMNVEV (reference sequence). The chain links TRBV27 to TRBJ1-1; D is unclear. The sequence derives from a woman aged 45-65 years who had recovered from COVID-19. Sequenced material: peripheral blood. The DNA of the CDR3 is TGTGCCAGCAGTTATGGAGGCGCGAACACTGAAGCTTTCTTT. It specifies CASSYGGANTEAFF.